A single sample is the source of the 3 T cell receptor beta chains below, sequenced in a study of blood T cells in healthy people across ages. Using a J-beta primer mix together with a sample-barcoded 5' primer, a second PCR was run for roughly 6 to 12 cycles. TCRdb processed the 5' RACE reads anew with MiXCR; each CDR3 protein has one entry. The data show around 1,600,000 distinct CDR3 sequences, with less than 45% seen just once and approximately 4.1% held by the top ten. The sequenced sample was blood. The receptors come from a young woman in good health.

The chain employs TRBV28 and TRBJ2-7; 11 bases agree with TRBD1. This CDR3 region has 15 residues. Losses at the gene ends were 6 bases for V and 6 bases for J; bases not matched to a gene: 10. Germline CDR1 reads MDHEN; CDR2 reads SYDVKM. The CDR3: CASSQSAGTGGEQYF. CDR3 in DNA: TGTGCCAGCAGCCAAAGTGCCGGGACAGGGGGCGAGCAGTACTTC. The full variable domain, its missing parts supplied by reference TRBV28 and TRBJ2-7, is DVKVTQSSRYLVKRTGEKVFLECVQDMDHENMFWYRQDPGLGLRLIYFSYDVKMKEKGDIPEGYSVSREKKERFSLILESASTNQTSMYLCASSQSAGTGGEQYFGPGTRLTVT.

This clonotype was detected only a few times. The gene calls are TRBV7-2 and TRBJ1-2; 8 bases match TRBD1. Germline loops: CDR1 SGHTA, CDR2 FQGNSA. V lost 5 bases to trimming and J lost 4 bases; unmatched junction nucleotides: 9. This CDR3 is built from 15 residues. The CDR3: CASSRDRFPLYGYTF. The CDR3 nucleotides read TGTGCCAGCAGCCGGGACAGGTTCCCCCTCTATGGCTACACCTTC.

DNA of the CDR3: TGTGCCAGCAGCAAGACAGGGACAGGGGCTAATGAAAAACTGTTTTTT. Protein sequence: CASSKTGTGANEKLFF. The chain couples TRBV12-3 or TRBV12-4 to TRBJ1-4; 10 nucleotides agree with TRBD1. With 6 bases clipped from V and 3 bases from J, the junction kept 7 bases outside the gene matches. This CDR3 region has 16 residues.